These 27 T cell receptor beta chains came from one sample sequenced in a study of T cell responses to AZD1222 COVID-19 vaccine. Some clones are missing from TCRdb's copy, which holds only in-frame ones; the method was immunoSEQ multiplex PCR. The data show 100,000 to 150,000 clones, with more than 65% seen just once and about 29% held by the top ten. The sequencing used peripheral blood, collected 28 days after the second AZD1222 dose. These receptors all stem from an adult who received the AZD1222 COVID-19 vaccine.

The chain couples TRBV12-3 or TRBV12-4 to TRBJ1-6; a possible D gene is TRBD1 (5 bases). CDR3 length equals 13 residues. Trimming shortened V by 8 bases and J by 7 bases, and 12 bases separated the two germline ends. The CDR3 nucleotides read TGTGCCAGCGTCCTCAGGGACAATTCACCCCTCCACTTT. Translated: CASVLRDNSPLHF.

The V and J genes are TRBV5-1 and TRBJ2-1, with 9 bases lining up with TRBD2. The CDR3 is 15 residues long. Germline CDR1 is SGHRS and CDR2 is YFSETQ. The J segment lost 7 bases and the V segment lost 3 bases, leaving 8 bases of the junction unmatched. The CDR3 spells CASSSLAGARNEQFF. The DNA for the CDR3 is TGCGCCAGCAGCTCCTTAGCGGGGGCTCGGAATGAGCAGTTCTTC.

The chain combines TRBV7-9 with TRBJ1-3; D not resolved. CDR1 SEHNR and CDR2 FQNEAQ come from the germline V gene (reference sequence). Trimming took off 1 base at V and 0 bases at J, with 7 bases between the two ends. The CDR3 totals 15 residues. The CDR3 nucleotides are TGTGCCAGCAGCTTAGTTTCCGGCTCTGGAAACACCATATATTTT. It encodes CASSLVSGSGNTIYF.

This chain joins TRBV7-6 and TRBJ2-3; possible D gene TRBD2, 6 bases. The CDR3 totals 14 residues. The V and J ends lost 3 bases and 6 bases respectively, with 13 bases between them. Looked up from germline, CDR1 is SGHVS and CDR2 is FNYEAQ. The CDR3 DNA sequence: TGTGCCAGCAGCTTGTGGAGGGCTGGGGATACGCAGTATTTT. Protein product: CASSLWRAGDTQYF.

The J gene is TRBJ1-3, the V gene TRBV7-6; a possible D gene is TRBD1 (5 bases). The V end was cut by 5 bases, the J end by 2 bases, with 22 bases between. CDR3 length: 18 residues. Germline-derived CDR1 and CDR2 are SGHVS and FNYEAQ. The CDR3 is CASSRFTQGQGAGNTIYF. CDR3 nucleotide sequence: TGTGCCAGCAGCCGTTTCACCCAGGGTCAGGGCGCTGGAAACACCATATATTTT.

V usage is TRBV12-3 or TRBV12-4 and J usage is TRBJ1-2; TRBD1 matches 7 bases. Trimming removed 6 bases from V and 6 bases from J; junction bases left unmatched: 7. The CDR3 has 13 residues. This CDR3 reads CASSLDRIHGYTF. The CDR3 DNA reads as TGTGCCAGCAGCTTGGACAGGATACATGGCTACACCTTC.

This clone was counted only a few times. The CDR3 reads CATSDWLPGQGDEELFF. In DNA, the CDR3 is TGTGCCACCAGTGATTGGCTACCGGGACAGGGGGATGAGGAGCTGTTTTTT. The chain carries TRBV24-1 and TRBJ2-2; 11 positions agree with TRBD1. Germline trimming cut 2 bases from V and 10 bases from J; bases unmatched to any gene: 11. The length of the CDR3 is 17 residues. Germline CDR1 reads KGHDR; CDR2 reads SFDVKD.

This rearrangement joins TRBV5-8 to TRBJ1-6; TRBD1 might be the D (6 bases). Trimming pared 5 bases from V and 8 bases from J, leaving 17 bases between. The CDR3 runs to 15 residues. CDR1 is SGHTS, CDR2 YDEGEE, per germline. The CDR3 DNA reads as TGTGCCAGCAGTCACACCAGGGGAAGGGATTCACCCCTCCACTTT. It codes for CASSHTRGRDSPLHF. The full variable domain, rest sourced from reference TRBV5-8 and TRBJ1-6, is EAGVTQSPTHLIKTRGQQATLRCSPISGHTSVYWYQQALGLGLQFLLWYDEGEERNRGNFPPRFSGRQFPNYSSELNVNALELEDSALYLCASSHTRGRDSPLHFGNGTRLTVT.

This CDR3 reads CASSRQPSGTGGTYEQYF. CDR3 nucleotide sequence: TGTGCCAGCAGCCGCCAGCCTTCCGGGACAGGGGGAACCTACGAGCAGTACTTC. This chain links TRBV4-2 with TRBJ2-7; 11 bases fit TRBD1. CDR1 is LGHNA and CDR2 is YNFKEQ in the germline V gene. Trimming took 4 bases from V and 2 from J; bases not matched to a gene: 13. This CDR3 contains 18 residues.

The chain joins TRBV5-1 to TRBJ1-1; a weak D match, TRBD1 (5 bases). The V gene lost 4 bases and the J gene lost 5 bases, with 15 bases spanning the gap. Germline-derived CDR1 and CDR2 are SGHRS and YFSETQ. The CDR3 is 14 residues long. CDR3 nucleotides: TGCGCCAGCAGCCCTCAAGACAGTACTACTGAAGCTTTCTTT. This gives the protein CASSPQDSTTEAFF.

The CDR3 spells CASSLCRTAINYGYTF. CDR3 bases: TGTGCCAGCAGCTTATGTCGGACAGCCATAAACTATGGCTACACCTTC. This sequence joins TRBV11-3 and TRBJ1-2, with D perhaps matching TRBD1 (6 bases). The ends were cut back, 2 bases at V and 2 bases at J, with 15 bases in the middle. The CDR3 has 16 amino acids. Germline CDR1 reads SGHNT; CDR2 reads YENEEA.

The rearrangement links TRBV18 to TRBJ1-4; D unresolved. The CDR3 covers 13 residues. Per germline, CDR1 KGHSH and CDR2 LQKENI. Trimming shortened V by 4 bases and J by 8 bases, and 11 bases separated the two germline ends. In DNA, the CDR3 is TGTGCCAGCTCACGCCAGCGGGGAGAAAAACTGTTTTTT. Its translation is CASSRQRGEKLFF.

The chain carries TRBV5-1 and TRBJ1-3; a weak D match, TRBD1 (5 bases). Germline CDR1 reads SGHRS; CDR2 reads YFSETQ. V lost 7 bases, J lost 0 bases, and 14 bases lay in between. This CDR3 has 15 amino acids. The CDR3 sequence: CASRREGDSGNTIYF. The CDR3 bases are TGCGCCAGCCGGCGCGAAGGGGACTCTGGAAACACCATATATTTT.

This rearrangement joins TRBV4-3 to TRBJ1-4; no definite D call. The germline CDR1 and CDR2 sequences are LGHNA and YSLEER. CDR3 length: 15 residues. Trimming removed 0 bases from V and 1 base from J, with 6 bases in between. CDR3 nucleotide sequence: TGCGCCAGCAGCCAAGAGTGGGTAACTAATGAAAAACTGTTTTTT. This gives the protein CASSQEWVTNEKLFF.

The chain links TRBV3-1 (or the pseudogene TRBV3-2) to TRBJ2-7; 10 bases fit TRBD2. In germline, CDR1 is LGHDT, CDR2 YNNKEL (reference sequence). After removal of 3 bases from V and 3 bases from J, the junction contained 5 bases not matched to a gene. The CDR3 runs 15 residues. CDR3 residues: CASSHGLAADYEQYF. DNA of the CDR3: TGTGCCAGCAGCCACGGACTAGCGGCTGACTACGAGCAGTACTTC.

The chain uses TRBV28 and TRBJ1-1; D is unclear. The germline V gene has CDR1 MDHEN and CDR2 SYDVKM. This CDR3 contains 13 residues. The V end lost 6 bases, the J end lost 5 bases, and 13 bases lay between the germline ends. This CDR3 reads CASRYSTGTEAFF. CDR3 sequence (DNA): TGTGCCAGCAGATATTCCACGGGAACTGAAGCTTTCTTT.

The chain is built from TRBV7-2 and TRBJ1-6; D is unresolved. Germline V gene data show CDR1 as SGHTA and CDR2 as FQGNSA. This CDR3 has 14 amino acids. V was clipped by 1 base and J by 7 bases, with 8 bases between them. In DNA form, the CDR3 reads TGTGCCAGCAGCTTAGAATGGACGAATTCACCCCTCCACTTT. It encodes CASSLEWTNSPLHF.

The chain is built from TRBV29-1 and TRBJ1-3; tentative D call: TRBD1 (5 bases). Between the trimmed V and J ends, which lost 3 bases and 0 bases, there was a span of 9 bases. Germline V lookup: CDR1 SQVTM, CDR2 ANQGSEA. The CDR3 length is 14 residues. The CDR3 coding sequence is TGCAGCGTTGAGCCAGGGTTCTCTGGAAACACCATATATTTT. Its translation: CSVEPGFSGNTIYF.

This clone was seen just once. V is TRBV11-2 and J is TRBJ1-2; TRBD1 matches 12 bases. The CDR3 extends over 18 amino acids. The junction had 15 bases not matched to a gene; V was cut back by 7 bases and J by 3 bases. Germline V gives CDR1 SGHAT, CDR2 FQNNGV. CDR3 amino acids: CASIGPGTGGYSHYGYTF. The CDR3 DNA reads as TGTGCCAGCATCGGACCCGGGACAGGGGGCTATTCTCACTATGGCTACACCTTC.

V is TRBV19 and J is TRBJ2-3; TRBD1 matches at 9 bases. V lost 4 bases to trimming and J lost 6 bases; unmatched junction nucleotides: 8. This CDR3 is built from 15 residues. Germline loops: CDR1 LNHDA, CDR2 SQIVND (reference sequence). The CDR3 reads CASSTRDRVSDTQYF. The CDR3 DNA reads as TGTGCCAGTAGTACGAGGGACAGGGTATCCGATACGCAGTATTTT. The entire variable domain, with the rest obtained from reference TRBV19 and TRBJ2-3, is as follows: DGGITQSPKYLFRKEGQNVTLSCEQNLNHDAMYWYRQDPGQGLRLIYYSQIVNDFQKGDIAEGYSVSREKKESFPLTVTSAQKNPTAFYLCASSTRDRVSDTQYFGPGTRLTVL.

V is TRBV6-5 and J is TRBJ2-2; D remains unclear. The V end lost 6 bases, the J end lost 4 bases, and 6 bases lay between the germline ends. The CDR3 runs to 12 residues. The germline CDR1 and CDR2 sequences are MNHEY and SVGAGI. The CDR3 protein is CASRVATGELFF. CDR3 nucleotides: TGTGCCAGCAGGGTAGCCACCGGGGAGCTGTTTTTT.

Written as DNA, the CDR3 is TGTGCCAGCAGCACCTGGGACACCAGCACAGATACGCAGTATTTT. Translated, it gives CASSTWDTSTDTQYF. This chain joins TRBV11-2 and TRBJ2-3; tentatively, D is TRBD1 (6 bases). This CDR3 is built from 15 residues. Trimming removed 5 bases from V and 0 bases from J, with 12 bases in between. Germline V gene lookup returns CDR1 SGHAT and CDR2 FQNNGV.

About this clone: The same CDR3 is also encoded by other DNA sequences in this sample. J is TRBJ1-4 and V is TRBV4-3, with 7 bases that match TRBD1. The ends lost 0 bases at V and 0 bases at J; junction bases unmatched: 4. The CDR3 totals 17 residues. Germline V lookup: CDR1 LGHNA, CDR2 YSLEER. The chain's CDR3 is CASSQEGTDATNEKLFF. The DNA of the CDR3 is TGCGCCAGCAGCCAAGAAGGGACAGACGCAACTAATGAAAAACTGTTTTTT.

The chain is built from TRBV5-7 and TRBJ1-5; D gene ambiguous. TRBV5-7 is filed as an ORF, its function uncertain. V dropped 2 bases and J dropped 6 bases, with 15 bases sitting between them. The CDR3 is made up of 15 amino acids. The CDR3: CASSFRTGKGQPQHF. As DNA, the CDR3 is TGTGCCAGCAGCTTCAGAACGGGGAAGGGTCAGCCCCAGCATTTT.

The genes are TRBV10-3 and TRBJ1-4, with 7 bases fitting TRBD1. Germline assignment: CDR1 ENHRY and CDR2 SYGVKD. The CDR3 loop spans 12 amino acids. V dropped 1 base and J dropped 14; count of bases not matched to a gene: 4. For the CDR3, the DNA is TGTGCCATCAGTGAGTTGACAGGGATTCTGTTTTTT. Translation: CAISELTGILFF.

As concerns this clone: The same CDR3 can be traced to other DNA sequences in this sample. J is TRBJ1-5 and V is TRBV9; 7 positions agree with TRBD1. The CDR3 covers 14 residues. Germline V CDR1 and CDR2: SGDLS, YYNGEE. V dropped 0 bases and J dropped 4; count of bases not matched to a gene: 1. The CDR3 loop reads CASSVGQGNQPQHF. The DNA of the CDR3 is TGTGCCAGCAGCGTAGGACAGGGTAATCAGCCCCAGCATTTT. The whole variable domain, filled in from reference TRBV9 and TRBJ1-5, reads DSGVTQTPKHLITATGQRVTLRCSPRSGDLSVYWYQQSLDQGLQFLIQYYNGEERAKGNILERFSAQQFPDLHSELNLSSLELGDSALYFCASSVGQGNQPQHFGDGTRLSIL.

The V gene is TRBV5-1, the J gene TRBJ1-2; no firm D call. The germline V gene has CDR1 SGHRS and CDR2 YFSETQ. The CDR3 totals 14 residues. V dropped 4 bases and J dropped 3 bases, with 13 bases sitting between them. The CDR3 sequence is CASSLGISHYGYTF. The CDR3 DNA follows: TGCGCCAGCAGCCTGGGGATATCCCACTATGGCTACACCTTC.